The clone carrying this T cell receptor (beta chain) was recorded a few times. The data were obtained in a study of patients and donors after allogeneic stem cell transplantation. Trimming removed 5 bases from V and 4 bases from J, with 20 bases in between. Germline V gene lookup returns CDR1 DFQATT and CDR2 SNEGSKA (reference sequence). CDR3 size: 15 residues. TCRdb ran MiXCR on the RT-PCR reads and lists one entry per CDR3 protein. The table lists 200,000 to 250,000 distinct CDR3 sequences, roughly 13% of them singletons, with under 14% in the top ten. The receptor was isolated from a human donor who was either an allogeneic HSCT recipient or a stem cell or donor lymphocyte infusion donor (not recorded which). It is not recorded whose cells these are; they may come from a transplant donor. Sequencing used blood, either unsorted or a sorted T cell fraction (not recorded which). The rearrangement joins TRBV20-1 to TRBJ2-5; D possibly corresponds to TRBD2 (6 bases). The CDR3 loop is CSASPGTLFSETQYF. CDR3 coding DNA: TGCAGTGCTTCTCCCGGGACTCTGTTCTCAGAGACCCAGTACTTC.